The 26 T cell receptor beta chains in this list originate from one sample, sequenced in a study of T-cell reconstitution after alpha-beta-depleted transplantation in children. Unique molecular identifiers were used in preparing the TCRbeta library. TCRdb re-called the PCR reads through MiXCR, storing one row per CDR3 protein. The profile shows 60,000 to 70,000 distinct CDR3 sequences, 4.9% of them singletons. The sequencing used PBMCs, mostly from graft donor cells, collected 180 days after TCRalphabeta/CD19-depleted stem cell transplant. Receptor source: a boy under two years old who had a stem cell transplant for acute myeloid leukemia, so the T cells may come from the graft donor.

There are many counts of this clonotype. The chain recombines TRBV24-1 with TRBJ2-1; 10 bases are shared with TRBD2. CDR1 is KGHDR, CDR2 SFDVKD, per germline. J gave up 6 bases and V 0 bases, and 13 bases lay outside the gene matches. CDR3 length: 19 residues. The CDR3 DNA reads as TGTGCCACCAGTGATTTGCCCGGGGAGCGGGGGGGGGATGGCAATGAGCAGTTCTTC. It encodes CATSDLPGERGGDGNEQFF.

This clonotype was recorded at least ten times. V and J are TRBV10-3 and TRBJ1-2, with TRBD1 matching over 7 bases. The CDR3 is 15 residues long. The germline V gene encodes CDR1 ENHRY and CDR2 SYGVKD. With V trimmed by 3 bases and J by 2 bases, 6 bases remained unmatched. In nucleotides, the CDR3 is TGTGCCATCAGTGAATTGCCGGACAGGAACTATGGCTACACCTTC. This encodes CAISELPDRNYGYTF.

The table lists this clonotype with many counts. Here the CDR3 reads CASRGRFGNEQFF. The CDR3 nucleotides are TGTGCCAGCCGGGGGAGGTTCGGAAATGAGCAGTTCTTC. This rearrangement joins TRBV9 to TRBJ2-1, with D perhaps matching TRBD2 (6 bases). Trimming shortened V by 7 bases and J by 7 bases, and 15 bases separated the two germline ends. The CDR3 is made up of 13 amino acids. Germline CDR1 SGDLS, CDR2 YYNGEE.

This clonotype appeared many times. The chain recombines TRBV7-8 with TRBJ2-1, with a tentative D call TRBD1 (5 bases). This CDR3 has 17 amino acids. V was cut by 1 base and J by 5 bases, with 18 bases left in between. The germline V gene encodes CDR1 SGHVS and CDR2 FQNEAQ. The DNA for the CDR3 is TGTGCCAGCAGCTTAGTAGGGGCTAGACCTGTCGACAATGAGCAGTTCTTC. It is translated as CASSLVGARPVDNEQFF.

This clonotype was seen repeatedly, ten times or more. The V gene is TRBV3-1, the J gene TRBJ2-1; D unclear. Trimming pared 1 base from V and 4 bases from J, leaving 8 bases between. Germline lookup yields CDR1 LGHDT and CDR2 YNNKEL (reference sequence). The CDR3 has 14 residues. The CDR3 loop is CASSQVYQYNEQFF. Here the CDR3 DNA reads TGTGCCAGCAGCCAAGTCTACCAGTACAATGAGCAGTTCTTC.

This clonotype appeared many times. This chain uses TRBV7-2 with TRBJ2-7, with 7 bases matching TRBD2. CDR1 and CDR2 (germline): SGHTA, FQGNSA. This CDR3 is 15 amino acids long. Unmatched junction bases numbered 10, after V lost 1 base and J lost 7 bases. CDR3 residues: CASSLVGGTPREQYF. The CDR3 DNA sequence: TGTGCCAGCAGCTTAGTCGGGGGGACCCCAAGGGAGCAGTACTTC.

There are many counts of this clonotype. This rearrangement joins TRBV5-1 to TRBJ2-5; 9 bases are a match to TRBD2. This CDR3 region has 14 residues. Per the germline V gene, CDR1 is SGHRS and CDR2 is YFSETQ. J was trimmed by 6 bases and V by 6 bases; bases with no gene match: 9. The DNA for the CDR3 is TGCGCCAGCACCTCAGCGGGGGGATGGAAGACCCAGTACTTC. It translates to CASTSAGGWKTQYF.

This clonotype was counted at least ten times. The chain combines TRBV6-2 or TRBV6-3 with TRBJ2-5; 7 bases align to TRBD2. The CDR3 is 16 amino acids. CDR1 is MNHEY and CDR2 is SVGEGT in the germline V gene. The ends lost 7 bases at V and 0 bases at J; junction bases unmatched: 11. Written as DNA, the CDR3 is TGTGCCAGCACTCTAAGGGGTAGCGGGCACCAAGAGACCCAGTACTTC. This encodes CASTLRGSGHQETQYF.

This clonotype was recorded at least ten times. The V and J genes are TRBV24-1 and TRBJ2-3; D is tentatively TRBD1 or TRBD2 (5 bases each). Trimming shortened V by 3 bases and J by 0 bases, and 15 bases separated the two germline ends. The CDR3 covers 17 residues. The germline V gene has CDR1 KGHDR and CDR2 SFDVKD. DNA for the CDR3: TGTGCCACCAGTGATCAACCCGGGACGGTTAGCACAGATACGCAGTATTTT. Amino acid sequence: CATSDQPGTVSTDTQYF.

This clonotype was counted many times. CDR3: CASSPAVIGWNTEAFF. As DNA, the CDR3 is TGTGCCAGCAGCCCCGCAGTTATAGGGTGGAACACTGAAGCTTTCTTT. The chain carries TRBV12-3 or TRBV12-4 and TRBJ1-1; no reliable D call. This CDR3 has 16 amino acids. Trimming took 6 bases from V and 1 from J, leaving 18 bases between them.

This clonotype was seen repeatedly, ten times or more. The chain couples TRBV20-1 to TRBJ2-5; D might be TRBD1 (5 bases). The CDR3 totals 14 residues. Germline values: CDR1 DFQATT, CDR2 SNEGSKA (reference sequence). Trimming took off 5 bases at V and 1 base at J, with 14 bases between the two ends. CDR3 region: CSALRWGSQETQYF. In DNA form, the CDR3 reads TGCAGTGCTCTCAGGTGGGGCAGCCAAGAGACCCAGTACTTC.

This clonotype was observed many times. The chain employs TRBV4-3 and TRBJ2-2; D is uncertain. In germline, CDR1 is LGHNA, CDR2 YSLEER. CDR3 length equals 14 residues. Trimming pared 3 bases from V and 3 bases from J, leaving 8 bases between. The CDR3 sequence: CASSHQRDTGELFF. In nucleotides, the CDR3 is TGCGCCAGCAGCCACCAAAGGGACACCGGGGAGCTGTTTTTT.

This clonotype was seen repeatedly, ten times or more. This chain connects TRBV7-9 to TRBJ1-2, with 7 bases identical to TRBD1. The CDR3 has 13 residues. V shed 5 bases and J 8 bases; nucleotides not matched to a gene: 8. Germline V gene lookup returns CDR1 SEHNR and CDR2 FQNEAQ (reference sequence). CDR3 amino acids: CASSPRQGWGYTF. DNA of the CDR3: TGTGCCAGCAGCCCGAGACAGGGTTGGGGCTACACCTTC. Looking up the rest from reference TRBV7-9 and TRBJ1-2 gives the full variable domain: DTGVSQNPRHKITKRGQNVTFRCDPISEHNRLYWYRQTLGQGPEFLTYFQNEAQLEKSRLLSDRFSAERPKGSFSTLEIQRTEQGDSAMYLCASSPRQGWGYTFGSGTRLTVV.

The CDR3 sequence is CASSSLGVRGFDTEAFF. The CDR3 nucleotides read TGTGCCAGCTCATCCCTCGGAGTCAGGGGGTTTGACACTGAAGCTTTCTTT. V usage is TRBV7-2 and J usage is TRBJ1-1, with 7 positions matching TRBD1. Germline V gene lookup returns CDR1 SGHTA and CDR2 FQGNSA. Losses at the gene ends were 8 bases for V and 3 bases for J; bases not matched to a gene: 18. The CDR3 runs 17 residues.

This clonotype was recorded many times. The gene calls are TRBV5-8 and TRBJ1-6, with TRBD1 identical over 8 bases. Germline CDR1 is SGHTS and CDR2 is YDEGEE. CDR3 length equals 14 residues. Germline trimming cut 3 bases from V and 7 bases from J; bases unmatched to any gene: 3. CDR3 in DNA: TGTGCCAGCAGCTCGGACAGGGAAAATTCACCCCTCCACTTT. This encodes CASSSDRENSPLHF.

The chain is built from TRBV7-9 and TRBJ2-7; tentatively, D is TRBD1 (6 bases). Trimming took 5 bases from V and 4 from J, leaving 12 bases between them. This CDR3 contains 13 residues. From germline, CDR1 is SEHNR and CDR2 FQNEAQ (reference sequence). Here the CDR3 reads CASSQGFLYEQYF. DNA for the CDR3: TGTGCCAGCAGCCAGGGGTTCTTATACGAGCAGTACTTC.

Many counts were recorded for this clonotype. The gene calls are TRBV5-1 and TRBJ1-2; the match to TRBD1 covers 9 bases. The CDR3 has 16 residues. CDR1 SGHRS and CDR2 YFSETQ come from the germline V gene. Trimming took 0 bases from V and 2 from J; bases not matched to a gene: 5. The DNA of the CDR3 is TGCGCCAGCAGCTTGGCCTTGGGACAGGGAAACTATGGCTACACCTTC. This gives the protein CASSLALGQGNYGYTF.

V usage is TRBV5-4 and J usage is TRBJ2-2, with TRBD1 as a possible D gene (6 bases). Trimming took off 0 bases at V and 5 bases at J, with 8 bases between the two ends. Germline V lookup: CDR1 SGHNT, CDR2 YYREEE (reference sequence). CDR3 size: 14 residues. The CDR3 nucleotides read TGTGCCAGCAGCTTGGAGGGGGTGACCGGGGAGCTGTTTTTT. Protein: CASSLEGVTGELFF.

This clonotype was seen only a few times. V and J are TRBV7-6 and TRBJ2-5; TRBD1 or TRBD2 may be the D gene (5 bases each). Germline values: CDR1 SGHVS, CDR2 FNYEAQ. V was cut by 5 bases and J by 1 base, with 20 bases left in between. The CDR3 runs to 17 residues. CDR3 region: CASSTPVKGPTQETQYF. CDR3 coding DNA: TGTGCCAGCAGCACTCCCGTAAAGGGACCTACCCAAGAGACCCAGTACTTC.

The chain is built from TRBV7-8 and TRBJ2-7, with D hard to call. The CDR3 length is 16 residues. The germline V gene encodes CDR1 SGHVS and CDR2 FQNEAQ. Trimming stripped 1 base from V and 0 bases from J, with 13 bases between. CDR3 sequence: CASSLGSWATSYEQYV. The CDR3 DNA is TGTGCCAGCAGCTTAGGGTCCTGGGCCACCTCCTACGAGCAGTACGTC.

CDR3 nucleotide sequence: TGCGCCAGCAGTCAATCGCCGACTAGACCCTACGAGCAGTACTTC. Amino acids: CASSQSPTRPYEQYF. The chain has TRBV23-1 and TRBJ2-7, with D possibly being TRBD2 (6 bases). TRBV23-1 is flagged as an ORF with uncertain function. This CDR3 comprises 15 residues. The V end was cut by 0 bases, the J end by 2 bases, with 11 bases between.

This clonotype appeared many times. The DNA of the CDR3 is TGCGCCAGCAGCTTGGGACTCCCGAACACCGGGGAGCTGTTTTTT. It specifies CASSLGLPNTGELFF. The chain uses TRBV5-1 and TRBJ2-2; D is unclear. Germline loops: CDR1 SGHRS, CDR2 YFSETQ. With 0 bases removed from V and 0 bases from J, the gap between germline ends came to 6 bases. This CDR3 region has 15 residues.

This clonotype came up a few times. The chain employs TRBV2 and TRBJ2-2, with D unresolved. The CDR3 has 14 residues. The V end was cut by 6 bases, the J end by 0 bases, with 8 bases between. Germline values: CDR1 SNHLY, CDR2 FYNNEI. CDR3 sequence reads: CASRTDSNTGELFF. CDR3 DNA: TGTGCCAGCAGAACAGACTCGAACACCGGGGAGCTGTTTTTT.

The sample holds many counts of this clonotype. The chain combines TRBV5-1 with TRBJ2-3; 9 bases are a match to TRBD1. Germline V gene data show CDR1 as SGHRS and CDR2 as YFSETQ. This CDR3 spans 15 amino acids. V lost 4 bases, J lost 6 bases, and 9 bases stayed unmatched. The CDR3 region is CASSAGQGRTDTQYF. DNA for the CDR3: TGCGCCAGCAGCGCCGGACAGGGGAGAACGGATACGCAGTATTTT.

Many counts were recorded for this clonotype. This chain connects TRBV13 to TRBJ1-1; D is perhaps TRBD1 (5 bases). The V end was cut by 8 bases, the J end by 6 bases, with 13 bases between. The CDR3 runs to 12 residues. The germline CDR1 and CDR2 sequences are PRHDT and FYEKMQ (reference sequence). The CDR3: CASSGGSAEAFF. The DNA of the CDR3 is TGTGCCAGCTCGGGGGGGAGTGCTGAAGCTTTCTTT.

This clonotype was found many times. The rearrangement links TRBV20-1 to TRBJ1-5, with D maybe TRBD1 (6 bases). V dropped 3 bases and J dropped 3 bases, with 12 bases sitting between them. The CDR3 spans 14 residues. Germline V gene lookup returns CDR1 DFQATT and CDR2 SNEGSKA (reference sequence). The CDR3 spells CSASGGGPNQPQHF. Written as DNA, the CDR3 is TGCAGTGCTAGCGGGGGGGGGCCCAATCAGCCCCAGCATTTT.